Reported below is one T cell receptor (beta chain). The data originate from a study of blood T cell repertoires in COVID-19. Study at large: Acute and convalescent COVID-19 specimens originated in the United States, Italy and Spain. T cells, B-cell-depleted T cells, or PBMCs provided the cDNA or gDNA that served as material.

Produced via immunoSEQ multiplex PCR; TCRdb's table is partial and in-frame only. In the table there are tens of thousands of clones, approximately 82% of which are singletons. Germline CDR1 reads LNHDA; CDR2 reads SQIVND (reference sequence). CDR3 length: 13 amino acids. The V gene end was trimmed by 5 bases and the J gene end by 7 bases; junction bases not matched to a gene: 7. What was sequenced was peripheral blood. This clonotype was obtained from a human donor in a cohort sampled during active COVID-19. The chain couples TRBV19 to TRBJ1-2; TRBD1 agrees at 7 bases. This CDR3 reads CASSPQTGTGYTF. CDR3 in DNA: TGTGCCAGTAGTCCACAGACAGGGACTGGCTACACCTTC.